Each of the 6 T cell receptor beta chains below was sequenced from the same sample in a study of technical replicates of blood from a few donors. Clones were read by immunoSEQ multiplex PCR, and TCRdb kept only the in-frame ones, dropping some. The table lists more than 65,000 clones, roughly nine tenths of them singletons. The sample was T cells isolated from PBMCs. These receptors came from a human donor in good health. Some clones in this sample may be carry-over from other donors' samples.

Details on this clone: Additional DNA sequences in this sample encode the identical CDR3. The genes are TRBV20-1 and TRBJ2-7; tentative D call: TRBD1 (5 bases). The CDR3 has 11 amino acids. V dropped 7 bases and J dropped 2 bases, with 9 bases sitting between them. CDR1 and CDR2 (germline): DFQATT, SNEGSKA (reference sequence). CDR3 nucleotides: TGCAGTGGGCTAGGGGCCTACGAGCAGTACTTC. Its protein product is CSGLGAYEQYF.

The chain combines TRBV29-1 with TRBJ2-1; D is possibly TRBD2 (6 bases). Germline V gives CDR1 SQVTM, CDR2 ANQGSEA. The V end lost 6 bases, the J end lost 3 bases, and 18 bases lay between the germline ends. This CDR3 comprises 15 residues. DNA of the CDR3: TGCAGCGTCGGCAAGGGCGGGATTAACTACAATGAGCAGTTCTTC. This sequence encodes CSVGKGGINYNEQFF.

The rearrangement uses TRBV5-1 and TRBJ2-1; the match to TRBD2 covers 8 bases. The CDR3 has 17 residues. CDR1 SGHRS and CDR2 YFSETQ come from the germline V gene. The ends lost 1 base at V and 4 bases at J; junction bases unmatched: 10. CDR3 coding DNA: TGCGCCAGCAGCTTGTTCCTGGACGCGGGGGGTTACAATGAGCAGTTCTTC. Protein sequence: CASSLFLDAGGYNEQFF.

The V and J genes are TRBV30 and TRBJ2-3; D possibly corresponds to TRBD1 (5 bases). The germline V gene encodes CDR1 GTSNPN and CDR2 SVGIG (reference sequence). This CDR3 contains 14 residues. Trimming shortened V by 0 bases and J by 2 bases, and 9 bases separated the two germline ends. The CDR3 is CAWSVLTDTDTQYF. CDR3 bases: TGTGCCTGGAGTGTATTGACAGACACAGATACGCAGTATTTT.

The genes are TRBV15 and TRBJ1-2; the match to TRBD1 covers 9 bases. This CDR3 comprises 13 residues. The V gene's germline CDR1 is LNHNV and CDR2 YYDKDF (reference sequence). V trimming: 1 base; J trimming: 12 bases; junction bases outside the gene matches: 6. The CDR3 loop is CATSRGRDRADTF. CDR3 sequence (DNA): TGTGCCACCAGCAGAGGACGGGACAGGGCGGACACCTTC. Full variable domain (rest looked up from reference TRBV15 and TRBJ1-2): DAMVIQNPRYQVTQFGKPVTLSCSQTLNHNVMYWYQQKSSQAPKLLFHYYDKDFNNEADTPDNFQSRRPNTSFCFLDIRSPGLGDTAMYLCATSRGRDRADTFGSGTRLTVV.

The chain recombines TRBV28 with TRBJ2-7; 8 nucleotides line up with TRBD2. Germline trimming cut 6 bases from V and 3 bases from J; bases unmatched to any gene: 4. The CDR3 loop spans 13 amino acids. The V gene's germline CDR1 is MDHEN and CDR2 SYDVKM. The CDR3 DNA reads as TGTGCCAGCAGCCCAACTAGCGGCTACGAGCAGTACTTC. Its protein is CASSPTSGYEQYF.